This T cell receptor (beta chain) was sequenced in a study of T-cell reconstitution after alpha-beta-depleted transplantation in children. General study findings and limits: Several hundred graft clones that had expanded were reportedly the source of alpha-beta T cells about two months after transplant.

The V gene end was trimmed by 3 bases and the J gene end by 2 bases; junction bases not matched to a gene: 4. This CDR3 region has 15 residues. Concerning this clonotype itself: Its specificity is unknown.

During its preparation, the TCRbeta library received unique molecular identifiers. TCRdb reprocessed the PCR reads with MiXCR, giving one entry per CDR3 protein. The table shows tens of thousands of distinct CDR3 sequences, with 5.8% occurring only once. The TCR sequence derives from a female patient aged 2-9 years who had a stem cell transplant for aplastic anemia, so the T cells may come from the graft donor. The gene calls are TRBV12-3 or TRBV12-4 and TRBJ2-5; 9 bases fit TRBD2. The sample in question was PBMCs, mostly from graft donor cells, obtained 60 days after TCRalphabeta/CD19-depleted stem cell transplant. The CDR3 DNA reads TGTGCCAGCAGTTTTAGCGGGGGAAGTCAAGAGACCCAGTACTTC. It translates to CASSFSGGSQETQYF.